This note documents a single T cell receptor (beta chain) sequence. This specimen belongs to a study of Ad26.COV2.S vaccination and SARS-CoV-2 variants. The CDR3 is made up of 14 amino acids. Germline V gives CDR1 SGHRS, CDR2 YFSETQ. Trimming took off 0 bases at V and 1 base at J, with 7 bases between the two ends. The repertoire was sequenced with immunoSEQ multiplex PCR; TCRdb's copy has only in-frame clones and lacks some. The table has some 340,000 clones, around 81% seen once. Treatment denoted: around 19 received Ad26.COV2.S at low or high dose, single or two shots; about 5 received placebo; per-sample allocation not given. On day 63 after the first injection, vaccine and placebo recipients gave samples.

Sequenced here: peripheral blood, sampled in a trial of Ad26.COV2.S vaccine versus placebo. The V and J genes are TRBV5-1 and TRBJ1-1; D is undetermined. The source of this sequence is a person aged 18-60 years who received the Ad26.COV2.S COVID-19 vaccine or a placebo. CDR3 in DNA: TGCGCCAGCAGCTTGGATGTGGGGAACACTGAAGCTTTCTTT. It encodes CASSLDVGNTEAFF.